These 3 T cell receptor beta chains came from one sample sequenced in a study of regulatory T cells in long-lasting Graves disease (dated by TCRdb to the early 2020s). The sample's time point label is to be understood as: newly diagnosed GD, antithyroid drugs for less than 3 months. For both TCR sequencing and RNA sequencing, RNA was extracted from PBMCs using TRIzol. Libraries were built with multiplex PCR. For sequencing, an Illumina HiSeq 4000 was employed. TCR beta libraries were built with iRepertoire HTBI primers and Arm-PCR amplification of CDR3 regions. TCRdb trimmed public reads at Q25 via fastp, called clones via MiXCR and kept in-frame beta chains. For every CDR3 protein sequence, its rows merge into one entry that carries the most common genes and DNA. The sample yields 400,000 to 450,000 distinct CDR3 sequences; around 15% were counted once. Clones ranked in the top ten supply roughly 10% of the sample.

This sample was also put to use in a study of T cells in Graves' hyperthyroidism and ophthalmopathy.

Material: peripheral blood mononuclear cells (PBMCs), obtained at new diagnosis, from a patient treated with antithyroid drugs. These receptors were taken from a woman between 25 and 40 years old with Graves disease. Donor details come from another sample of the same person, matched by shared clones.

This clonotype was observed a handful of times. This sequence joins TRBV14 and TRBJ2-2; D is undetermined. The CDR3 runs to 13 residues. Trimming left V 6 bases short and J 6 bases short, with 11 bases between. Germline assignment: CDR1 SGHDN and CDR2 FVKESK. This CDR3 reads CASRDLPAGELFF. The CDR3 DNA reads TGTGCCAGCAGGGACCTCCCCGCCGGGGAGCTGTTTTTT.

This clonotype appeared a few times. The V and J genes are TRBV13 and TRBJ2-7; D possibly corresponds to TRBD1 (6 bases). The ends were cut back, 5 bases at V and 3 bases at J, with 11 bases in the middle. The CDR3 runs to 13 residues. CDR1 is PRHDT, CDR2 FYEKMQ, per germline (reference sequence). The CDR3 spells CASSAGQSYEQYF. For the CDR3, the DNA is TGTGCCAGCAGCGCCGGACAGAGCTACGAGCAGTACTTC.

In its sample, this clonotype was seen many times. V and J are TRBV7-2 and TRBJ2-7; 9 bases match TRBD1. CDR1 and CDR2 from the germline V gene are SGHTA and FQGNSA. The CDR3 is 15 residues long. V lost 4 bases to trimming and J lost 2 bases; unmatched junction nucleotides: 6. The CDR3 nucleotides read TGTGCCAGCAGCTCGCCGGGACAGGGAACCTACGAGCAGTACTTC. Translating it yields CASSSPGQGTYEQYF. Supplemented by reference TRBV7-2 and TRBJ2-7, the full variable domain reads GAGVSQSPSNKVTEKGKDVELRCDPISGHTALYWYRQSLGQGLEFLIYFQGNSAPDKSGLPSDRFSAERTGGSVSTLTIQRTQQEDSAVYLCASSSPGQGTYEQYFGPGTRLTVT.